This T cell receptor (beta chain) was recorded in a study of T cells after yellow fever vaccination. Background on the study: Preparation of the low-cell-number fractions used SMART-Seq v4 Ultra Low Input.

Overall study results and limits: CD4 and CD8 compartments shared a small share of clonotypes. A secondary response was less intense yet reached its peak sooner, at day 5 versus 15.

UMIs were added to TCR cDNA along with a universal primer site when it was made by 5'RACE template switching. MiXCR, applied by TCRdb to the 5' RACE reads, yields one record per CDR3 protein. The data contain around 550,000 distinct CDR3 sequences, over 15% of them seen just once; the ten biggest clones take up around 15%. Notes on this clonotype: Its matching antigen is unknown.

The length of the CDR3 is 14 residues. Germline values: CDR1 ENHRY, CDR2 SYGVKD. The ends lost 6 bases at V and 3 bases at J; junction bases unmatched: 8. The TCR was taken from a young man who received the YFV17D yellow fever vaccine. The chain uses TRBV10-3 and TRBJ2-7; 7 bases match TRBD1. The input for sequencing was PBMCs, taken 15 days after the yellow fever booster vaccination. The CDR3 is CAIRKGTADYEQYF. DNA of the CDR3: TGTGCCATCAGAAAGGGGACAGCCGACTACGAGCAGTACTTC.